The 26 T cell receptor beta chains in this list originate from one sample, sequenced in a study of cytomegalovirus exposure and HLA in healthy donors. The PCR ran on 60 Vbeta and 13 Jbeta primers. The protocol was immunoSEQ multiplex PCR, while the TCRdb copy is restricted to in-frame clones and leaves out a portion. In the table there are 150,000 to 180,000 clones, 70% to 80% of which are singletons. Sequencing was carried out using PBMCs. The receptors here all came from a woman between 40 and 55 years old in good health and CMV-seronegative.

The chain uses TRBV5-1 and TRBJ2-5; perhaps TRBD2 as D (6 bases). The CDR3 length is 18 residues. The germline CDR1 and CDR2 sequences are SGHRS and YFSETQ. V was shortened by 1 base and J by 2 bases, with 21 bases between the two germline ends. The CDR3 sequence: CASSLIGRPGVPQETQYF. Written as DNA, the CDR3 is TGCGCCAGCAGCTTGATCGGGCGTCCGGGGGTACCACAAGAGACCCAGTACTTC.

Of note for this clone: This CDR3 fails to terminate in the conserved phenylalanine or tryptophan, so it likely reflects a read error. The DNA is left out, because the CDR3 cannot be placed on it with certainty; the CDR3 is given as TCRdb lists it. V is TRBV5-1 and J is TRBJ2-7; the table's D call, TRBD1, has no DNA check behind it. Per germline, CDR1 SGHRS and CDR2 YFSETQ. Inclusive of both ends, the CDR3 amounts to 12 amino acids. CDR3 residues: CASSFLRGRGLI.

This chain links TRBV27 with TRBJ1-3, with TRBD1 matching 8 bases. Trimming cost V 5 bases and J 3 bases; bases outside gene matches: 6. The CDR3 runs 15 residues. Germline CDR1 reads MNHEY; CDR2 reads SMNVEV (reference sequence). The CDR3 sequence: CASSVTGAGGNTIYF. As DNA, the CDR3 is TGTGCCAGCAGTGTGACAGGGGCAGGTGGAAACACCATATATTTT.

The chain's CDR3 is CASSLGTGDGYTF. CDR3 sequence (DNA): TGTGCCAGCAGTCTCGGGACAGGCGATGGCTACACCTTC. V usage is TRBV7-9 and J usage is TRBJ1-2, with TRBD1 matching over 8 bases. The CDR3 is made up of 13 amino acids. Unmatched junction bases numbered 6, after V lost 6 bases and J lost 6 bases. Germline V gives CDR1 SEHNR, CDR2 FQNEAQ (reference sequence).

This chain joins TRBV6-5 and TRBJ2-3, with TRBD1 identical over 8 bases. The CDR3 extends over 15 amino acids. Germline CDR1 MNHEY, CDR2 SVGAGI. The junction had 11 bases not matched to a gene; V was cut back by 6 bases and J by 6 bases. CDR3 nucleotides: TGTGCCAGCAGAACGACAGGGGCTCGACCCGATACGCAGTATTTT. This encodes CASRTTGARPDTQYF.

On this clone itself: The same CDR3 also results from other DNA sequences found in this sample. The chain recombines TRBV5-1 with TRBJ2-3; 10 bases line up with TRBD1. Per germline, CDR1 SGHRS and CDR2 YFSETQ. This CDR3 is 16 amino acids long. J gave up 1 base and V 0 bases, and 2 bases lay outside the gene matches. CDR3 bases: TGCGCCAGCAGCTTGGTCGGGACAGGGGGCACAGATACGCAGTATTTT. As protein: CASSLVGTGGTDTQYF. The whole variable domain, filled in from reference TRBV5-1 and TRBJ2-3, reads KAGVTQTPRYLIKTRGQQVTLSCSPISGHRSVSWYQQTPGQGLQFLFEYFSETQRNKGNFPGRFSGRQFSNSRSEMNVSTLELGDSALYLCASSLVGTGGTDTQYFGPGTRLTVL.

There are a few counts of this clone. The chain links TRBV5-1 to TRBJ2-2; 7 nucleotides match TRBD2. Trimming at V came to 6 bases and at J to 5 bases, leaving 10 bases not matched to a gene. This CDR3 spans 15 amino acids. Germline V gene data show CDR1 as SGHRS and CDR2 as YFSETQ. The chain's CDR3 is CASNREAGFTGELFF. Written as DNA, the CDR3 is TGCGCCAGCAACCGGGAAGCGGGATTTACCGGGGAGCTGTTTTTT. The entire variable domain, with the rest obtained from reference TRBV5-1 and TRBJ2-2, is as follows: KAGVTQTPRYLIKTRGQQVTLSCSPISGHRSVSWYQQTPGQGLQFLFEYFSETQRNKGNFPGRFSGRQFSNSRSEMNVSTLELGDSALYLCASNREAGFTGELFFGEGSRLTVL.

This clone has just a few counts. The V and J genes are TRBV2 and TRBJ1-1, with D unclear. The CDR3 is 15 residues long. From germline, CDR1 is SNHLY and CDR2 FYNNEI. V gave up 2 bases and J gave up 0 bases, with 10 bases separating them. In DNA, the CDR3 is TGTGCCAGCAGTGAACTGCGGCAGATGAACACTGAAGCTTTCTTT. Translated, it gives CASSELRQMNTEAFF. The full variable domain, rest sourced from reference TRBV2 and TRBJ1-1, is EPEVTQTPSHQVTQMGQEVILRCVPISNHLYFYWYRQILGQKVEFLVSFYNNEISEKSEIFDDQFSVERPDGSNFTLKIRSTKLEDSAMYFCASSELRQMNTEAFFGQGTRLTVV.

The J gene is TRBJ2-7, the V gene TRBV10-1, with D possibly TRBD2 on 5 matching bases. From germline, CDR1 is WNHNN and CDR2 SYGVQD (reference sequence). The CDR3 consists of 13 residues. Trimming cost V 8 bases and J 1 base, with 12 bases left between them. CDR3 residues: CASAPGISYEQYF. The CDR3, as DNA: TGCGCCAGCGCTCCCGGGATTTCCTACGAGCAGTACTTC.

This rearrangement joins TRBV29-1 to TRBJ1-2; 9 nucleotides align to TRBD1. V dropped 6 bases and J dropped 5; count of bases not matched to a gene: 7. The germline V gene has CDR1 SQVTM and CDR2 ANQGSEA. There are 13 residues in the CDR3. The CDR3 region is CSVGQGRGYGYTF. CDR3 in DNA: TGCAGCGTCGGACAGGGGAGGGGGTATGGCTACACCTTC.

V gene TRBV29-1 combines with J gene TRBJ1-1; weak D call: TRBD1 (5 bases). Germline V lookup: CDR1 SQVTM, CDR2 ANQGSEA. The CDR3 has 13 residues. V was trimmed by 7 bases and J by 2 bases, leaving 14 bases between them. In nucleotides, the CDR3 is TGCAGCGCCGGCACCAGGGTTAACACTGAAGCTTTCTTT. Its protein is CSAGTRVNTEAFF. The variable domain in full, completed from reference TRBV29-1 and TRBJ1-1, reads SAVISQKPSRDICQRGTSLTIQCQVDSQVTMMFWYRQQPGQSLTLIATANQGSEATYESGFVIDKFPISRPNLTFSTLTVSNMSPEDSSIYLCSAGTRVNTEAFFGQGTRLTVV.

On this clone: At one end, the junction sequence differs from germline, possibly due to a read error. The gene calls are TRBV29-1 and TRBJ2-1; perhaps TRBD1 as D (5 bases). CDR1 is SQVTM, CDR2 ANQGSEA, per germline. The CDR3 consists of 14 residues. CDR3 sequence (DNA): TGCAGCGCTATCGAGACAGCGTCCTGCAATGAGCAGTTCTTC. It yields the protein CSAIETASCNEQFF.

J is TRBJ2-5 and V is TRBV15, with 11 nucleotides matching TRBD2. CDR3 size: 16 residues. Looked up from germline, CDR1 is LNHNV and CDR2 is YYDKDF (reference sequence). Trimming took 4 bases from V and 4 from J; bases not matched to a gene: 8. The CDR3 is CATSIGVAGGRETQYF. As DNA, the CDR3 is TGTGCCACCAGCATTGGAGTAGCGGGGGGGAGAGAGACCCAGTACTTC.

As regards this clone: Mismatch with germline at one junction end may stem from a read error. The V gene is TRBV6-1, the J gene TRBJ2-7, with 8 bases identical to TRBD2. The germline CDR1 and CDR2 sequences are MNHNS and SASEGT. The CDR3 totals 14 residues. This CDR3 reads CASSHGRANDEQCF. As DNA, the CDR3 is TGTGCCAGCAGTCACGGGAGGGCCAACGACGAGCAGTGCTTC.

The chain recombines TRBV10-3 with TRBJ2-3; tentative D call: TRBD2 (6 bases). V was pared by 6 bases and J by 2 bases, with 9 bases between. This CDR3 comprises 13 residues. The germline V gene has CDR1 ENHRY and CDR2 SYGVKD. The CDR3 protein is CAIRLAATDTQYF. The CDR3 DNA follows: TGTGCCATCAGGTTAGCGGCCACAGATACGCAGTATTTT.

The chain recombines TRBV10-3 with TRBJ1-2, with 9 positions matching TRBD1. From germline, CDR1 is ENHRY and CDR2 SYGVKD. The CDR3 has 14 amino acids. V shed 6 bases and J 6 bases; nucleotides not matched to a gene: 8. Here the CDR3 DNA reads TGTGCCATCAGGAGGTGGGACAGGGAGGATGGCTACACCTTC. It codes for CAIRRWDREDGYTF.

The gene calls are TRBV2 and TRBJ1-5; TRBD1 is a possible D gene (5 bases). The germline gives CDR1 SNHLY, CDR2 FYNNEI. The CDR3 is made up of 14 amino acids. The ends were cut back, 1 base at V and 9 bases at J, with 13 bases in the middle. In DNA form, the CDR3 reads TGTGCCAGCAGTGAAGGGGGCGGCGGGAGGCCCCAGCATTTT. This sequence encodes CASSEGGGGRPQHF.

This chain connects TRBV15 to TRBJ1-5, with 10 bases identical to TRBD1. Germline values: CDR1 LNHNV, CDR2 YYDKDF (reference sequence). The CDR3 extends over 15 amino acids. V trimming: 6 bases; J trimming: 4 bases; junction bases outside the gene matches: 6. The chain's CDR3 is CATRGDRGGNQPQHF. The CDR3 DNA is TGTGCCACCAGAGGGGACAGGGGTGGGAATCAGCCCCAGCATTTT.

The chain joins TRBV30 to TRBJ1-5; maybe TRBD1 (6 bases). Trimming left V 4 bases short and J 6 bases short, with 13 bases between. The CDR3 is made up of 13 amino acids. The germline CDR1 and CDR2 sequences are GTSNPN and SVGIG (reference sequence). The DNA of the CDR3 is TGTGCCTGGACCCAGGGGTCGGGTCAGCCCCAGCATTTT. This encodes CAWTQGSGQPQHF.

V and J are TRBV5-1 and TRBJ2-5; 8 nucleotides line up with TRBD1. The DNA end is a closer match to TRBJ2-7, so the J assignment may be wrong. CDR1 is SGHRS and CDR2 is YFSETQ in the germline V gene. The CDR3 covers 15 residues. CDR3 protein: CASSVRQGSSYEQYF. The DNA of the CDR3 is TGCGCCAGCAGCGTAAGACAGGGGAGCTCCTACGAGCAGTACTTC.

This rearrangement joins TRBV9 to TRBJ2-1, with 8 bases identical to TRBD2. The CDR3 runs 15 residues. Germline-derived CDR1 and CDR2 are SGDLS and YYNGEE. After removal of 3 bases from V and 4 bases from J, the junction contained 6 bases not matched to a gene. The DNA for the CDR3 is TGTGCCAGCAGCGCCCTAGCGGGCGGTTACAATGAGCAGTTCTTC. It specifies CASSALAGGYNEQFF.

The genes are TRBV2 and TRBJ1-2; TRBD1 might be the D (5 bases). The V end lost 10 bases, the J end lost 6 bases, and 18 bases lay between the germline ends. This CDR3 is 13 amino acids long. The germline CDR1 and CDR2 sequences are SNHLY and FYNNEI. CDR3 nucleotide sequence: TGTGCCACCCTTCCCGACAGAGTTCATGGCTACACCTTC. Translating gives CATLPDRVHGYTF.

The V and J genes are TRBV6-5 and TRBJ2-7; 8 bases agree with TRBD1. The V gene end was trimmed by 0 bases and the J gene end by 7 bases; junction bases not matched to a gene: 8. Germline assignment: CDR1 MNHEY and CDR2 SVGAGI. The CDR3 runs 15 residues. DNA for the CDR3: TGTGCCAGCAGTTACTCAGAGGCAGGGGGCTGGGAGCAGTACTTC. It is translated as CASSYSEAGGWEQYF.

V and J are TRBV30 and TRBJ1-1, with 7 bases fitting TRBD1. This CDR3 has 12 amino acids. V was clipped by 8 bases and J by 7 bases; unmatched bases: 10. Per germline, CDR1 GTSNPN and CDR2 SVGIG (reference sequence). The CDR3: CARIQGLSEAFF. DNA of the CDR3: TGTGCCCGTATACAGGGGTTGAGTGAAGCTTTCTTT.

This clone was detected once. The chain is built from TRBV6-1 and TRBJ1-4, with D possibly TRBD1 on 5 matching bases. V dropped 7 bases and J dropped 0 bases, with 12 bases sitting between them. From germline, CDR1 is MNHNS and CDR2 SASEGT. This CDR3 spans 15 amino acids. The CDR3 DNA sequence: TGTGCCAGCACTGGGGGGAGTGCAACTAATGAAAAACTGTTTTTT. Translation gives CASTGGSATNEKLFF.

The CDR3 DNA reads as TGTGCCAGCAGCGTAGGCGGGAGGTCCTACGAGCAGTACTTC. Amino acid sequence: CASSVGGRSYEQYF. This rearrangement joins TRBV9 to TRBJ2-7, with 8 bases that match TRBD2. Germline values: CDR1 SGDLS, CDR2 YYNGEE. This CDR3 is built from 14 residues. With V trimmed by 0 bases and J by 1 base, 0 bases remained unmatched.